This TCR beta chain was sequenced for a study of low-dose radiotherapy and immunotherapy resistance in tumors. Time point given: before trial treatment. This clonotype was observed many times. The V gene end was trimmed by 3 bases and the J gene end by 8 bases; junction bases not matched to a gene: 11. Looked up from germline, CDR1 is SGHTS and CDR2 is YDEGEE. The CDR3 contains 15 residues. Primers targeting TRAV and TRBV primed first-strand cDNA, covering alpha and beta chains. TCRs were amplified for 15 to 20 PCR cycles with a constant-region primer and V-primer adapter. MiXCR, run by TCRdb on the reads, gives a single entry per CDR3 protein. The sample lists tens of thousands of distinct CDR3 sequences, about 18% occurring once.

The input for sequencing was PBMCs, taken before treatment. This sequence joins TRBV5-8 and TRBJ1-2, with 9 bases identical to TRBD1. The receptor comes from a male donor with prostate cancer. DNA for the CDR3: TGTGCCAGCAGCTCCCTGGTACAGGGGGCCAGGGGCTACACCTTC. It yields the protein CASSSLVQGARGYTF.